The 27 T cell receptor beta chains below were found in one sample sequenced in a study of vaccination effects on CD4 cells after COVID-19. Antigen-specific CD4+ T cells were expanded with viral peptide pools in the ViraFEST assay before sequencing. Investigators separated out CD4+ T cells once around nine days of culture had passed. The person had PCR-confirmed SARS-CoV-2 infection between March and December 2020. Clones were sequenced by immunoSEQ multiplex PCR, and TCRdb holds only the in-frame ones, with some missing. Of about 20,000 clones listed, approximately 81% were seen once; the top ten hold roughly 15%. Their recognized antigens are unknown. The sample consisted of CD4+ T cells from PBMCs cultured with SARS-CoV-2 spike peptides, taken before COVID-19 vaccination. The receptors here all came from a human donor who had a prior SARS-CoV-2 infection.

The rearrangement uses TRBV7-9 and TRBJ2-1, with 9 nucleotides matching TRBD1. Germline CDR1 and CDR2: SEHNR and FQNEAQ (reference sequence). V was pared by 5 bases and J by 8 bases, with 10 bases of the junction left unmatched. CDR3 length: 15 amino acids. In DNA, the CDR3 is TGTGCCAGCAGCCCCCGACAGGGGGTGTTCTATGAGCAGTTCTTC. This codes for CASSPRQGVFYEQFF.

The chain couples TRBV6-1 to TRBJ1-6; D is ambiguous. Trimming stripped 1 base from V and 0 bases from J, with 16 bases between. Per germline, CDR1 MNHNS and CDR2 SASEGT. This CDR3 comprises 19 residues. In DNA form, the CDR3 reads TGTGCCAGCAGTGAAGTACGCAGGCGCTGGAACTCCTATAATTCACCCCTCCACTTT. This gives the protein CASSEVRRRWNSYNSPLHF.

The V and J genes are TRBV28 and TRBJ2-5; the D gene is possibly TRBD1 (6 bases). Germline values: CDR1 MDHEN, CDR2 SYDVKM. The V end was cut by 6 bases, the J end by 4 bases, with 18 bases between. The CDR3 is 15 residues long. Here the CDR3 reads CASSIPGQVIETQYF. The CDR3 nucleotides are TGTGCCAGCAGCATACCGGGACAAGTTATAGAGACCCAGTACTTC.

This clone was seen a single time. This chain joins TRBV11-2 and TRBJ2-7; no clear D. V shed 5 bases and J shed 0 bases, with 14 bases lying between them. Germline-derived CDR1 and CDR2 are SGHAT and FQNNGV. This CDR3 spans 15 amino acids. The CDR3 sequence is CASSPLALSSYEQYF. In nucleotides, the CDR3 is TGTGCCAGCAGCCCACTTGCCCTATCCTCCTACGAGCAGTACTTC.

The chain couples TRBV24-1 to TRBJ2-3; tentatively, D is TRBD2 (6 bases). Per germline, CDR1 KGHDR and CDR2 SFDVKD. Between the trimmed V and J ends, which lost 1 base and 0 bases, there was a span of 13 bases. The CDR3 is made up of 17 amino acids. CDR3 sequence: CATSDFRAGRSTDTQYF. For the CDR3, the DNA is TGTGCCACCAGTGATTTCAGGGCGGGACGTAGCACAGATACGCAGTATTTT.

V gene TRBV9 combines with J gene TRBJ2-3; 9 bases align to TRBD1. From germline, CDR1 is SGDLS and CDR2 YYNGEE. Trimming at V came to 3 bases and at J to 6 bases, leaving 8 bases not matched to a gene. The CDR3 spans 15 residues. The CDR3 nucleotides read TGTGCCAGCAGCGGAAACAGGGGGCAAGGGGATACGCAGTATTTT. It translates to CASSGNRGQGDTQYF.

This chain links TRBV6-2 or TRBV6-3 with TRBJ1-2; weak D call: TRBD1 (5 bases). This CDR3 comprises 13 residues. V dropped 2 bases and J dropped 4 bases, with 8 bases sitting between them. Germline lookup yields CDR1 MNHEY and CDR2 SVGEGT. CDR3: CASSYSRAYGYTF. DNA of the CDR3: TGTGCCAGCAGTTACAGCAGGGCCTATGGCTACACCTTC.

The chain employs TRBV28 and TRBJ1-5; TRBD1 matches 7 bases. Germline V gene sequence: CDR1 MDHEN, CDR2 SYDVKM. The CDR3 sequence is 17 residues long. With V trimmed by 2 bases and J by 2 bases, 9 bases remained unmatched. The CDR3: CASSLGGGGSGNQPQHF. The DNA of the CDR3 is TGTGCCAGCAGTTTAGGAGGGGGCGGTAGCGGCAATCAGCCCCAGCATTTT.

The chain uses TRBV20-1 and TRBJ2-1, with 11 nucleotides matching TRBD2. The CDR3 extends over 17 amino acids. Germline loops: CDR1 DFQATT, CDR2 SNEGSKA (reference sequence). Trimming removed 3 bases from V and 3 bases from J; junction bases left unmatched: 10. The CDR3 DNA sequence: TGCAGTGCTAGTGGGTGGCGACTAGCGGGAAACTACAATGAGCAGTTCTTC. Translating it yields CSASGWRLAGNYNEQFF.

The sample holds one count of this clone. The rearrangement links TRBV24-1 to TRBJ2-1; D is unresolved. V lost 3 bases to trimming and J lost 8 bases, with 16 bases between them. Germline lookup yields CDR1 KGHDR and CDR2 SFDVKD. The length of the CDR3 is 15 residues. The CDR3: CATSDPKQLGDEQFF. Here the CDR3 DNA reads TGTGCCACCAGTGATCCAAAACAACTGGGCGATGAGCAGTTCTTC.

The V gene is TRBV29-1, the J gene TRBJ2-2, with TRBD1 matching over 11 bases. Trimming took 6 bases from V and 10 from J; bases not matched to a gene: 7. Per the germline V gene, CDR1 is SQVTM and CDR2 is ANQGSEA. The CDR3 is made up of 13 amino acids. The DNA of the CDR3 is TGCAGCGTGCGGGGACAGGGGGGAGCGGAGCTGTTTTTT. This codes for CSVRGQGGAELFF.

The CDR3 region is CASSKGQGGEQYF. DNA of the CDR3: TGTGCCAGCAGCAAGGGACAGGGTGGGGAGCAGTACTTC. The rearrangement joins TRBV7-8 to TRBJ2-7; 9 bases line up with TRBD1. Germline V gene data show CDR1 as SGHVS and CDR2 as FQNEAQ. The junction had 6 bases not matched to a gene; V was cut back by 5 bases and J by 7 bases. This CDR3 is 13 amino acids long.

The sample holds a few counts of this clone. The chain is built from TRBV24-1 and TRBJ1-5; D call uncertain. V was trimmed by 5 bases and J by 6 bases, leaving 4 bases between them. Germline assignment: CDR1 KGHDR and CDR2 SFDVKD. CDR3 length equals 11 residues. CDR3 residues: CATSATQPQHF. The CDR3 coding sequence is TGTGCCACCAGTGCTACTCAGCCCCAGCATTTT.

This clone was seen a few times. The chain couples TRBV5-1 to TRBJ2-2; tentatively, D is TRBD1 (6 bases). This CDR3 spans 15 amino acids. CDR1 and CDR2 (germline): SGHRS, YFSETQ. Trimming removed 0 bases at V and 4 bases at J, with 10 bases between. In DNA form, the CDR3 reads TGCGCCAGCAGCTTGGTTATAGGGGGCACCGGGGAGCTGTTTTTT. Protein product: CASSLVIGGTGELFF. The full variable domain, in which reference TRBV5-1 and TRBJ2-2 provide the parts outside the CDR3, is KAGVTQTPRYLIKTRGQQVTLSCSPISGHRSVSWYQQTPGQGLQFLFEYFSETQRNKGNFPGRFSGRQFSNSRSEMNVSTLELGDSALYLCASSLVIGGTGELFFGEGSRLTVL.

This chain links TRBV19 with TRBJ2-5; perhaps TRBD2 as D (5 bases). CDR1 is LNHDA and CDR2 is SQIVND in the germline V gene (reference sequence). The V and J ends lost 1 base and 2 bases respectively, with 14 bases between them. The CDR3 loop spans 16 amino acids. CDR3 protein: CASSIGRGSRQETQYF. Written as DNA, the CDR3 is TGTGCCAGTAGTATAGGAAGAGGGAGCAGACAAGAGACCCAGTACTTC.

V and J are TRBV7-3 and TRBJ2-3, with D uncertain. There are 14 residues in the CDR3. Per the germline V gene, CDR1 is SGHTA and CDR2 is FQGTGA. V lost 5 bases and J lost 3, with 12 bases in between. The CDR3 sequence is CASSQQAYTDTQYF. The CDR3 DNA reads TGTGCCAGCAGCCAACAAGCTTATACAGATACGCAGTATTTT.

This chain uses TRBV11-2 with TRBJ2-1; the match to TRBD2 covers 8 bases. Germline V gives CDR1 SGHAT, CDR2 FQNNGV. With 1 base clipped from V and 3 bases from J, the junction kept 5 bases outside the gene matches. This CDR3 region has 16 residues. CDR3 nucleotides: TGTGCCAGCAGCTTAGGATCTAGCGGGTACTACAATGAGCAGTTCTTC. Protein sequence: CASSLGSSGYYNEQFF.

This clone was observed a single time. A read error may produce the germline difference seen at one junction end. V usage is TRBV7-7 and J usage is TRBJ2-1; unclear D gene. Germline V CDR1 and CDR2: SSHAT, FNYEAQ (reference sequence). This CDR3 comprises 13 residues. The CDR3 spells CASSLSENNEQFF. CDR3 DNA sequence: TGTGCTAGCAGCTTATCTGAGAACAATGAGCAGTTCTTC.

In DNA form, the CDR3 reads TGTGCCACCGCTGTGGGACAGGAAAAAGAGACCCAGTACTTC. It encodes CATAVGQEKETQYF. V is TRBV15 and J is TRBJ2-5, with 8 bases fitting TRBD1. The CDR3 length is 14 residues. Losses at the gene ends were 8 bases for V and 3 bases for J; bases not matched to a gene: 8. Per the germline V gene, CDR1 is LNHNV and CDR2 is YYDKDF (reference sequence).

The chain employs TRBV5-5 and TRBJ1-5; D remains ambiguous. The CDR3 contains 13 residues. V was trimmed by 2 bases and J by 6 bases, leaving 9 bases between them. Germline V lookup: CDR1 SGHKS, CDR2 YYEKEE (reference sequence). CDR3 amino acids: CASSFTRAQPQHF. CDR3 sequence (DNA): TGTGCCAGCAGCTTCACACGGGCTCAGCCCCAGCATTTT.

The chain carries TRBV5-1 and TRBJ2-7; possible D gene TRBD2, 5 bases. Germline-derived CDR1 and CDR2 are SGHRS and YFSETQ. The CDR3 runs to 14 residues. V was clipped by 2 bases and J by 5 bases, with 14 bases between them. CDR3 sequence: CASSFGGIQNEQYF. For the CDR3, the DNA is TGCGCCAGCAGCTTCGGAGGTATACAGAACGAGCAGTACTTC.

This clone was seen once. CDR3 sequence (DNA): TGTGCCAGCTCACGGAACCTTCCCGGGACAGGGACGAGGTCACCCCTCCACTTT. Translating gives CASSRNLPGTGTRSPLHF. The chain couples TRBV18 to TRBJ1-6; the match to TRBD1 covers 9 bases. CDR1 and CDR2 from the germline V gene are KGHSH and LQKENI. Losses at the gene ends were 4 bases for V and 10 bases for J; bases not matched to a gene: 17. There are 18 residues in the CDR3.

J is TRBJ1-5 and V is TRBV4-2, with 7 bases matching TRBD1. Trimming at V came to 0 bases and at J to 7 bases, leaving 3 bases not matched to a gene. Germline V lookup: CDR1 LGHNA, CDR2 YNFKEQ. This CDR3 has 14 amino acids. CDR3 sequence: CASSQEQGRQPQHF. The DNA of the CDR3 is TGTGCCAGCAGCCAAGAACAGGGGCGGCAGCCCCAGCATTTT.

This sequence joins TRBV10-3 and TRBJ1-6; maybe TRBD1 (6 bases). This CDR3 spans 16 amino acids. CDR1 and CDR2 from the germline V gene are ENHRY and SYGVKD. Trimming pared 1 base from V and 7 bases from J, leaving 14 bases between. CDR3 protein: CAISEYKGGRNSPLHF. Here the CDR3 DNA reads TGTGCCATCAGTGAGTACAAAGGGGGAAGAAATTCACCCCTCCACTTT.

The J gene is TRBJ1-6, the V gene TRBV7-9, with D perhaps matching TRBD1 (6 bases). V lost 5 bases to trimming and J lost 10 bases, with 12 bases between them. CDR3 length: 13 amino acids. Germline-derived CDR1 and CDR2 are SEHNR and FQNEAQ (reference sequence). The CDR3 loop reads CASSPSGGSPLHF. The CDR3 bases are TGTGCCAGCAGCCCGTCGGGGGGCTCACCCCTCCACTTT. Full variable domain (outside the CDR3, taken from reference TRBV7-9 and TRBJ1-6): DTGVSQNPRHKITKRGQNVTFRCDPISEHNRLYWYRQTLGQGPEFLTYFQNEAQLEKSRLLSDRFSAERPKGSFSTLEIQRTEQGDSAMYLCASSPSGGSPLHFGNGTRLTVT.

In its sample, this clone was seen once. V is TRBV6-2 or TRBV6-3 and J is TRBJ1-3; maybe TRBD1 (5 bases). The V end lost 2 bases, the J end lost 4 bases, and 15 bases lay between the germline ends. This CDR3 has 16 amino acids. The germline gives CDR1 MNHEY, CDR2 SVGEGT. CDR3 in amino acids: CASSYNYGTRGNTIYF. The DNA of the CDR3 is TGTGCCAGCAGTTACAACTACGGGACGCGCGGAAACACCATATATTTT.

The chain employs TRBV12-3 or TRBV12-4 and TRBJ1-1; unclear D gene. V gave up 5 bases and J gave up 10 bases, with 17 bases separating them. The CDR3 spans 13 residues. CDR3 sequence reads: CASSDTFALGAFF. In DNA form, the CDR3 reads TGTGCCAGCAGTGACACCTTTGCCCTGGGAGCTTTCTTT.